These 12 T cell receptor beta chains came from one sample sequenced in a study of OX40 agonist ivuxolimab in advanced cancers. Method: immunoSEQ multiplex PCR; TCRdb's copy keeps in-frame clones and lacks some. In the table there are some 40,000 clones, approximately 86% of which are singletons. This specimen was CD4+ or CD8+ T cells sorted from blood, taken in a trial of the OX40 agonist ivuxolimab. Receptor source: an adult with an advanced solid tumor such as melanoma, head and neck, liver or kidney cancer.

The V and J genes are TRBV4-2 and TRBJ2-2; 11 nucleotides agree with TRBD1. The CDR3 is 15 residues long. V trimming: 3 bases; J trimming: 6 bases; junction bases outside the gene matches: 3. CDR1 and CDR2 from the germline V gene are LGHNA and YNFKEQ. In nucleotides, the CDR3 is TGTGCCAGCAGCCAGGGACAGGGGGACTCCGGGGAGCTGTTTTTT. Translation: CASSQGQGDSGELFF.

A single count supports this clone. The chain carries TRBV7-3 and TRBJ2-1, with unresolved D. V was pared by 5 bases and J by 4 bases, with 9 bases between. The CDR3 contains 13 residues. Germline V gene sequence: CDR1 SGHTA, CDR2 FQGTGA. The CDR3 loop is CASSPQGYNEQFF. In DNA form, the CDR3 reads TGTGCCAGCAGCCCACAAGGGTACAATGAGCAGTTCTTC.

The V and J genes are TRBV12-5 and TRBJ2-3, with 10 nucleotides matching TRBD2. V lost 5 bases to trimming and J lost 3 bases; unmatched junction nucleotides: 5. CDR3 size: 15 residues. Germline-derived CDR1 and CDR2 are LGHNT and FRNRAP. This CDR3 is CASGPTTSGTDTQYF. In DNA form, the CDR3 reads TGTGCTAGTGGTCCAACGACTAGCGGGACAGATACGCAGTATTTT.

The chain joins TRBV5-4 to TRBJ1-1; perhaps TRBD1 as D (5 bases). The CDR3 sequence is 14 residues long. Trimming removed 5 bases from V and 3 bases from J, with 14 bases in between. Germline V gene data show CDR1 as SGHNT and CDR2 as YYREEE (reference sequence). The CDR3 nucleotides are TGTGCCAGCAGGAGTCAGGGTAGGGACACTGAAGCTTTCTTT. It specifies CASRSQGRDTEAFF.

The chain is built from TRBV7-2 and TRBJ2-7; unclear D gene. Trimming pared 1 base from V and 2 bases from J, leaving 15 bases between. CDR1 is SGHTA and CDR2 is FQGNSA in the germline V gene. The CDR3 loop spans 16 amino acids. The CDR3 region has the DNA TGTGCCAGCAGCTTAGGGTATAGAGGACCCCCCTACGAGCAGTACTTC. This translates into CASSLGYRGPPYEQYF.

The V and J genes are TRBV9 and TRBJ2-2, with 7 bases identical to TRBD2. After removal of 5 bases from V and 3 bases from J, the junction contained 4 bases not matched to a gene. This CDR3 is built from 14 residues. CDR1 is SGDLS and CDR2 is YYNGEE in the germline V gene. CDR3 residues: CASRGRADTGELFF. DNA for the CDR3: TGTGCCAGCAGGGGGAGGGCCGACACCGGGGAGCTGTTTTTT. The whole variable domain, filled in from reference TRBV9 and TRBJ2-2, reads DSGVTQTPKHLITATGQRVTLRCSPRSGDLSVYWYQQSLDQGLQFLIQYYNGEERAKGNILERFSAQQFPDLHSELNLSSLELGDSALYFCASRGRADTGELFFGEGSRLTVL.

The gene calls are TRBV11-1 and TRBJ2-5; TRBD1 matches 7 bases. Germline CDR1 SGHAT, CDR2 FQDESV (reference sequence). CDR3 size: 14 residues. V lost 5 bases to trimming and J lost 5 bases; unmatched junction nucleotides: 8. The CDR3 DNA reads as TGTGCCAGCAGCCAGGGGCAGGGGGTCGAGACCCAGTACTTC. Translation: CASSQGQGVETQYF. The full variable domain, with the rest looked up from reference TRBV11-1 and TRBJ2-5, is EAEVAQSPRYKITEKSQAVAFWCDPISGHATLYWYRQILGQGPELLVQFQDESVVDDSQLPKDRFSAERLKGVDSTLKIQPAELGDSAMYLCASSQGQGVETQYFGPGTRLLVL.

J is TRBJ2-3 and V is TRBV2; D not certain. The CDR3 runs to 13 residues. Germline-derived CDR1 and CDR2 are SNHLY and FYNNEI. V was pared by 5 bases and J by 2 bases, with 8 bases between. The chain's CDR3 is CASSPGPTDTQYF. CDR3 DNA: TGTGCCAGCAGTCCCGGACCCACAGATACGCAGTATTTT.

This clone was counted a single time. The J gene is TRBJ2-7, the V gene TRBV7-3; the D is unclear. V lost 6 bases to trimming and J lost 7 bases, with 10 bases between them. This CDR3 spans 11 amino acids. Germline CDR1 and CDR2: SGHTA and FQGTGA. The CDR3 DNA reads as TGTGCCAGCAGATCGACTCGGGAGCAGTACTTC. Its protein is CASRSTREQYF.

This sequence joins TRBV6-1 and TRBJ2-5; a weak D match, TRBD2 (6 bases). V was cut by 0 bases and J by 4 bases, with 9 bases left in between. The CDR3 length is 14 residues. CDR1 is MNHNS, CDR2 SASEGT, per germline. Here the CDR3 reads CASSEAERAETQYF. CDR3 sequence (DNA): TGTGCCAGCAGTGAAGCCGAGCGGGCAGAGACCCAGTACTTC.

Only one count was recorded for this clone. CDR3 in amino acids: CASSQENVGGIQYF. The CDR3, as DNA: TGTGCCAGCAGCCAAGAAAATGTTGGGGGCATTCAGTACTTC. The J gene is TRBJ2-4, the V gene TRBV4-2, with D perhaps being TRBD1 or TRBD2 (5 bases each). The CDR3 sequence is 14 residues long. Germline CDR1 LGHNA, CDR2 YNFKEQ. Trimming cost V 0 bases and J 9 bases, with 12 bases left between them.

V is TRBV19 and J is TRBJ2-4, with TRBD1 identical over 7 bases. Trimming removed 0 bases from V and 0 bases from J; junction bases left unmatched: 5. Looked up from germline, CDR1 is LNHDA and CDR2 is SQIVND (reference sequence). The CDR3 length is 17 residues. The CDR3 bases are TGTGCCAGTAGTATAGATGTTTACAGGGGAGCCAAAAACATTCAGTACTTC. It translates to CASSIDVYRGAKNIQYF.